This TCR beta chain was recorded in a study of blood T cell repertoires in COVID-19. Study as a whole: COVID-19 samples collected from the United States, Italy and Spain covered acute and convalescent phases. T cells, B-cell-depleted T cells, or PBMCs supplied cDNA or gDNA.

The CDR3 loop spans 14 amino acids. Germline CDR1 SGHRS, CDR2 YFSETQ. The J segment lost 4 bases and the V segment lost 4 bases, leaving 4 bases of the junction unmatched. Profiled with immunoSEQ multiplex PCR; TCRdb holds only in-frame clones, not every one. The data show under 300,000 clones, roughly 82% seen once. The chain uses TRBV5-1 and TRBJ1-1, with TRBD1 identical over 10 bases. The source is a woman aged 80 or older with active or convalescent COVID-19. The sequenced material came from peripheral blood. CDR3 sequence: CASSIGQGVTEAFF. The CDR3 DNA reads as TGCGCCAGCAGCATCGGACAGGGGGTCACTGAAGCTTTCTTT.